Reported below is one TCR beta chain. The antigen is unknown. The data stem from a study of vaccination and CD4 T cells after COVID-19. Across the whole study: Collection of post-COVID samples occurred a median approximately 100 days after diagnosis, spanning a range of 35 to 161.

Once obtained from cultured CD4+ T cells, the DNA was sequenced using the Oncomine TCR Beta short-read assay. Genomic DNA was taken out of cultured CD4+ T cells by extraction. TCRdb redid the calling of the PCR reads with MiXCR, one entry per CDR3 protein. Of 8,500 to 11,000 distinct CDR3 sequences in the sample, approximately 64% were seen once. From germline, CDR1 is SNHLY and CDR2 FYNNEI. Trimming pared 7 bases from V and 4 bases from J, leaving 7 bases between. The CDR3 extends over 12 amino acids. The sample's treatment: approximately 9-day PBMC culture with coronavirus spike peptide pools or control peptides (ViraFEST assay).

The chain recombines TRBV2 with TRBJ1-4; possibly TRBD1 for D (5 bases). The sequence derives from a human donor who had recovered from COVID-19. The specimen sequenced was CD4+ T cells from blood, cultured in vitro. The CDR3 region has the DNA TGTGCCAGCAAGGGGTTTAATGAAAAACTGTTTTTT. It specifies CASKGFNEKLFF.